This is a list of T cell receptor beta chains from one sample in a study of blood T cell repertoires in COVID-19. The table came from immunoSEQ multiplex PCR; TCRdb's copy has only in-frame clones and leaves some out. Seen here are roughly 360,000 clones, 83% observed once, and the top ten hold over 4.5%. Sequenced material: PBMCs or T cells enriched from blood (not recorded which). The receptors derive from a woman aged 50 to 60 who had recovered from COVID-19. Both conserved end residues are part of each CDR3. Fields, in order: J gene, clone size, D gene, V gene, CDR3 protein, CDR3 DNA. D genes are given only for firm matches. Part of the rows lack a size; the others show once, few, many or a class for expanded clones.

>TRBJ1-1|NA|NA|TRBV12-3/TRBV12-4
CASSRGYTEAFF
TGTGCCAGCAGTAGGGGGTACACTGAAGCTTTCTTT
>TRBJ1-2|NA|TRBD1|TRBV30
CAWSGDRGGYTF
TGTGCCTGGAGTGGGGACAGGGGTGGCTACACCTTC
>TRBJ2-2|NA|NA|TRBV5-1
CASSLESGSTGELFF
TGCGCCAGCAGCTTGGAATCAGGGTCCACCGGGGAGCTGTTTTTT
>TRBJ2-7|NA|TRBD1|TRBV19
CASSIGQGAGEQYF
TGTGCCAGTAGTATCGGACAGGGGGCTGGGGAGCAGTACTTC
>TRBJ1-2|NA|NA|TRBV12-3/TRBV12-4
CASSYRDYGYTF
TGTGCCAGCAGTTACAGGGACTATGGCTACACCTTC
>TRBJ1-3|few|NA|TRBV3-1/TRBV3-2
CASSLDSRHSGNTIYF
TGTGCCAGCAGCCTTGATTCCCGACACTCTGGAAACACCATATATTTT
>TRBJ2-7|NA|TRBD1|TRBV11-3
CASSLDSGTGGSYEQYF
TGTGCCAGCAGCTTAGACTCCGGGACAGGGGGCTCCTACGAGCAGTACTTC
>TRBJ2-7|once|NA|TRBV30
CAWSVPQGNEQYF
TGTGCCTGGAGTGTACCCCAGGGCAACGAGCAGTACTTC
>TRBJ2-7|NA|TRBD2|TRBV19
CASSAGTSGNPLYEQYF
TGTGCCAGTAGCGCCGGGACTAGCGGGAACCCCCTCTACGAGCAGTACTTC
>TRBJ2-5|NA|NA|TRBV30
CAWSVRSEETQYF
TGTGCCTGGAGTGTACGCAGTGAAGAGACCCAGTACTTC
>TRBJ1-1|NA|NA|TRBV27
CASSLARYSNTEAFF
TGTGCCAGCAGTTTAGCGAGGTACTCGAACACTGAAGCTTTCTTT
>TRBJ2-7|NA|TRBD1|TRBV11-3
CASSLGTGSYEQYF
TGTGCCAGCAGCTTAGGGACAGGGTCCTACGAGCAGTACTTC
>TRBJ2-7|once|TRBD1|TRBV7-6
CASSSSGTGPYEQYF
TGTGCCAGCAGCTCGTCCGGGACAGGGCCCTACGAGCAGTACTTC
>TRBJ2-4|NA|NA|TRBV21-1
CASSFGGRVKNIQYF
TGTGCCAGCAGCTTTGGGGGCCGGGTCAAAAACATTCAGTACTTC
>TRBJ1-2|NA|TRBD1|TRBV2
CASRGQGGDGYTF
TGTGCCAGCAGGGGACAGGGTGGCGATGGCTACACCTTC
>TRBJ2-3|NA|TRBD1|TRBV6-1
CASSEAGGGQGVGTQYF
TGTGCCAGCAGTGAAGCCGGAGGGGGACAGGGAGTTGGTACGCAGTATTTT
>TRBJ2-3|few|TRBD2|TRBV9
CASSVGSSGSYTDTQYF
TGTGCCAGCAGCGTGGGATCCAGCGGGAGTTACACAGATACGCAGTATTTT
>TRBJ2-1|NA|TRBD1|TRBV11-3
CASSPRDRVFGQFF
TGTGCCAGCAGCCCCCGGGACAGGGTTTTCGGGCAGTTCTTC
>TRBJ1-4|NA|NA|TRBV27
CASSLSFSNYEKLFF
TGTGCCAGCAGTTTATCCTTCTCTAATTATGAAAAACTGTTTTTT
>TRBJ2-1|NA|TRBD1|TRBV5-8
CASSRTGRLYNEQFF
TGTGCCAGCAGCCGGACAGGGAGATTATACAATGAGCAGTTCTTC
>TRBJ1-1|NA|TRBD1|TRBV10-3
CAISEIQGATEAFF
TGTGCCATCAGTGAGATACAGGGGGCCACTGAAGCTTTCTTT
>TRBJ1-1|NA|NA|TRBV6-2/TRBV6-3
CASSYLFDTEAFF
TGTGCCAGCAGTTATTTGTTCGACACTGAAGCTTTCTTT
>TRBJ2-7|NA|NA|TRBV25-1
CASSALAEQYF
TGTGCCAGCAGTGCCCTAGCCGAGCAGTACTTC
>TRBJ2-7|NA|TRBD2|TRBV5-1
CASKSGSIPYEQYF
TGCGCCAGCAAGAGCGGGAGTATCCCCTACGAGCAGTACTTC
>TRBJ1-2|NA|NA|TRBV4-3
CASSQDPGNYGYTF
TGCGCCAGCAGCCAAGATCCCGGGAACTATGGCTACACCTTC
>TRBJ1-4|NA|NA|TRBV11-3
CASSLSAGAATNEKLFF
TGTGCCAGCAGCTTATCAGCCGGAGCTGCAACTAATGAAAAACTGTTTTTT
>TRBJ1-4|NA|TRBD1|TRBV7-6
CASSWRGRADEKLFF
TGTGCCAGCAGCTGGAGGGGGCGCGCCGATGAAAAACTGTTTTTT
>TRBJ1-1|NA|NA|TRBV27
CASSVGGGKAFF
TGTGCCAGCAGTGTTGGGGGGGGGAAAGCTTTCTTT
>TRBJ2-6|NA|NA|TRBV9
CASSGRAGANVLTF
TGTGCCAGCAGCGGTAGAGCTGGGGCCAACGTCCTGACTTTC
>TRBJ1-6|NA|TRBD1|TRBV19
CASSTVQGQSSYNSPLHF
TGTGCCAGTAGTACGGTACAGGGACAGAGCTCCTATAATTCACCCCTCCACTTT
>TRBJ1-1|NA|TRBD1|TRBV15
CATSGHRGSNTEAFF
TGTGCCACCAGCGGCCACAGGGGAAGTAACACTGAAGCTTTCTTT
>TRBJ1-4|NA|NA|TRBV4-3
CASSHKQGDNEKLFF
TGCGCCAGCAGCCATAAACAGGGTGACAATGAAAAACTGTTTTTT
>TRBJ1-5|NA|NA|TRBV5-5
CASSLAMGGYSNQPQHF
TGTGCCAGCAGCTTGGCCATGGGGGGGTATAGCAATCAGCCCCAGCATTTT
>TRBJ1-6|once|NA|TRBV5-6
CASSLGGNSPLHF
TGTGCCAGCAGTCTCGGCGGGAATTCACCCCTCCACTTT
>TRBJ1-2|NA|NA|TRBV30
CAWSGRNYGYTF
TGTGCCTGGAGTGGCCGGAACTATGGCTACACCTTC
>TRBJ2-5|NA|NA|TRBV6-2/TRBV6-3
CASSQQGPETQYF
TGTGCCAGCAGTCAGCAGGGGCCAGAGACCCAGTACTTC
>TRBJ2-7|once|TRBD1|TRBV28
CASTRPGAGGKEQYF
TGTGCCAGCACCCGCCCCGGGGCAGGGGGCAAGGAGCAGTACTTC
>TRBJ1-5|few|TRBD1|TRBV6-2/TRBV6-3
CASSYAGQSNQPQHF
TGTGCCAGCAGTTACGCGGGACAGAGCAATCAGCCCCAGCATTTT
>TRBJ2-7|NA|TRBD1|TRBV6-5
CASRRTGGLDEQYF
TGTGCCAGCAGAAGGACAGGGGGCTTGGACGAGCAGTACTTC
>TRBJ1-6|NA|NA|TRBV28
CASSPLVSGGNSPLHF
TGTGCCAGCAGTCCACTAGTTTCTGGGGGGAATTCACCCCTCCACTTT
>TRBJ2-3|NA|NA|TRBV5-1
CASSPGYPTDTQYF
TGCGCCAGCAGCCCAGGGTATCCCACAGATACGCAGTATTTT
>TRBJ2-7|NA|TRBD2|TRBV2
CASGQREGPLEQYF
TGTGCCAGCGGACAGCGGGAGGGCCCACTCGAGCAGTACTTC
>TRBJ2-5|NA|TRBD2|TRBV12-3/TRBV12-4
CASSFAGGETQYF
TGTGCCAGCAGTTTCGCGGGGGGGGAGACCCAGTACTTC
>TRBJ1-2|few|NA|TRBV10-3
CAISDGAGSGYTF
TGTGCCATCAGTGATGGGGCTGGTAGTGGCTACACCTTC
>TRBJ1-5|NA|TRBD1|TRBV27
CASSPGTGGDLNQPQHF
TGTGCCAGCAGTCCTGGGACAGGGGGGGACTTAAATCAGCCCCAGCATTTT
>TRBJ1-1|once|TRBD1|TRBV7-6
CASSPRTGGYTEAFF
TGTGCCAGCAGCCCACGGACAGGGGGGTACACTGAAGCTTTCTTT
>TRBJ1-5|NA|NA|TRBV28
CASSSPEQGGYQPQHF
TGTGCCAGCAGCAGTCCCGAGCAGGGTGGTTATCAGCCCCAGCATTTT
>TRBJ1-6|few|TRBD1|TRBV4-1
CASSNVPGQGSPLHF
TGCGCCAGCAGCAACGTCCCGGGACAGGGTTCCCCCCTCCACTTT
>TRBJ1-1|NA|TRBD1|TRBV19
CASSTEQGVNTEAFF
TGTGCCAGTAGTACCGAACAGGGGGTGAACACTGAAGCTTTCTTT
>TRBJ1-2|NA|TRBD1|TRBV2
CASDRDNYGYTF
TGTGCCAGCGACAGGGATAACTATGGCTACACCTTC
>TRBJ1-3|NA|TRBD1|TRBV18
CASSQGQGAGNTIYF
TGTGCCAGCTCACAAGGACAGGGTGCTGGAAACACCATATATTTT
>TRBJ1-2|NA|NA|TRBV13
CASSLANDPIYGYTF
TGTGCCAGCAGCTTAGCAAACGATCCTATCTATGGCTACACCTTC
>TRBJ1-2|NA|NA|TRBV7-9
CASSLSASRDGYTF
TGTGCCAGCAGCTTAAGTGCATCGCGGGATGGCTACACCTTC
>TRBJ2-3|NA|NA|TRBV6-5
CASMVSRTRGDTQYF
TGTGCCAGCATGGTTTCCCGGACCAGGGGAGATACGCAGTATTTT
>TRBJ2-1|few|TRBD2|TRBV2
CASSEEGTSGGDEQFF
TGTGCCAGCAGTGAAGAAGGGACTAGCGGTGGGGATGAGCAGTTCTTC
>TRBJ2-7|NA|NA|TRBV7-9
CASSLSRVGEQYF
TGTGCCAGCAGCTTGTCCAGGGTCGGAGAGCAGTACTTC
>TRBJ1-2|NA|TRBD1|TRBV6-6
CASRRRSRDRESVGYGYTF
TGTGCCAGCAGACGACGCTCCCGGGACAGGGAATCAGTTGGCTATGGCTACACCTTC
>TRBJ1-2|once|NA|TRBV27
CASSPGGAPGYTF
TGTGCCAGCAGCCCCGGGGGGGCGCCAGGCTACACCTTC